This entry concerns a single T cell receptor beta chain. The trim removed 7 bases at V and 8 bases at J, leaving 13 bases unmatched. Germline V CDR1 and CDR2: MGHDK, SYGVNS. This CDR3 region has 15 residues. These data come from a study of CD8 T cells in Susac syndrome. The authors reverse transcribed about 0.5 to 1 ug RNA with random hexamers. TCRdb reanalysed the immunoSEQ multiplex PCR reads using MiXCR and keeps one entry per CDR3 protein. In the table there are more than 100,000 distinct CDR3 sequences, 90% to 95% of which are singletons. The J gene is TRBJ2-1, the V gene TRBV25-1, with 8 bases lining up with TRBD1. The sample comprised CD4+ T cells from PBMCs. The receptor comes from a human donor in good health. DNA for the CDR3: TGTGCCAGCAAGTCAGGGGGCTCGATTACACATGAGCAGTTCTTC. Translated: CASKSGGSITHEQFF.